This paragraph reports one T cell receptor beta chain. These data are taken from a study of blood T cell repertoires in COVID-19. Profiled with immunoSEQ multiplex PCR; TCRdb holds only in-frame clones, not every one. The sample includes fewer than 400,000 clones, around 86% of them seen just once. This CDR3 comprises 14 residues. Germline loops: CDR1 LNHDA, CDR2 SQIVND (reference sequence). J was trimmed by 5 bases and V by 3 bases; bases with no gene match: 6. This chain joins TRBV19 and TRBJ2-7; TRBD2 aligns across 8 bases. The TCR sequence derives from a human donor in a cohort sampled during active COVID-19. The sample taken for sequencing was peripheral blood. DNA of the CDR3: TGTGCCAGTAGTATTACCGGGACTAGAGACGAGCAGTACTTC. Amino acids: CASSITGTRDEQYF.